A selection of T cell receptor beta chains follows, all from one sample in a study of blood T cell repertoires in COVID-19. Sequencing used immunoSEQ multiplex PCR; TCRdb keeps in-frame clones, though not all of them. Here the sample spans some 57,000 clones, 90% being singletons. Sample: peripheral blood. The receptors originated from a man in his 60s with active COVID-19. CDR3s include the opening cysteine and the closing phenylalanine or tryptophan. A D gene is named only where the DNA matches it firmly. Size is omitted from some rows. Given values are once, few, many or a class for expanded clones.

clone size,J gene,V gene,D gene,CDR3 DNA,CDR3 protein
-,TRBJ2-3,TRBV5-4,TRBD1,TGTGCCAGCAGCGCCGACAGGGTGAAAGATACGCAGTATTTT,CASSADRVKDTQYF
once,TRBJ1-4,TRBV19,-,TGTGCCAGTAGTATAACTCGTAATGAAAAACTGTTTTTT,CASSITRNEKLFF
once,TRBJ2-1,TRBV19,-,TGTGCCAGTGCGGATAACGGGGGATTTTCCTACAATGAGCAGTTCTTC,CASADNGGFSYNEQFF
-,TRBJ1-5,TRBV28,TRBD1,TGTGCCAGTAAACAGGGGATGAGTCAGCCCCAGCATTTT,CASKQGMSQPQHF
-,TRBJ2-7,TRBV11-1,TRBD2,TGTGCCAGCAGCTTTGACCCCACTAGCGGCTACGAGCAGTACTTC,CASSFDPTSGYEQYF
few,TRBJ1-5,TRBV4-1,TRBD1,TGCGCCAGCAGCCAAGGGTCAGGGGGCACGAGCAATCAGCCCCAGCATTTT,CASSQGSGGTSNQPQHF
-,TRBJ1-1,TRBV19,-,TGTGCCAGTAGTATTACGGCATCCCGGGGGGCTGAAGCTTTCTTT,CASSITASRGAEAFF
-,TRBJ1-5,TRBV28,-,TGTGCCAGCAGTTTTAGCGGCCAGCCCCAGCATTTT,CASSFSGQPQHF
-,TRBJ2-1,TRBV4-1,-,TGCGCCAGCAGCCAACACTCGGTGGGAGGCAATGAGCAGTTCTTC,CASSQHSVGGNEQFF
-,TRBJ2-3,TRBV7-4,TRBD1,TGTGCCAGCAGCTTAACGGGACAGTTCACAGATACGCAGTATTTT,CASSLTGQFTDTQYF
once,TRBJ2-7,TRBV5-1,-,TGCGCCAGCAGCTTGGCCCGTTATTCCGAGCAGTACTTC,CASSLARYSEQYF
-,TRBJ1-5,TRBV19,-,TGTGCCAGTACCACAACCGGGGGGGGGTATAGCAATCAGCCCCAGCATTTT,CASTTTGGGYSNQPQHF
-,TRBJ2-7,TRBV10-3,TRBD2,TGTGCCATCCGGACCGGGACTAGCTACGAGCAGTACTTC,CAIRTGTSYEQYF
once,TRBJ1-5,TRBV7-2,-,TGTGCCAGCAGCTTAGCAGGGGATCAGCCCCAGCATTTT,CASSLAGDQPQHF
-,TRBJ2-1,TRBV6-5,TRBD2,TGTGCCAGCAGGGGGCGGGGGAGAGTTCAAAATGAGCAGTTCTTC,CASRGRGRVQNEQFF
-,TRBJ2-7,TRBV18,-,TGTGCCAGCTCCGGATCAGGGGCTGTCTACGAGCAGTACTTC,CASSGSGAVYEQYF
few,TRBJ1-2,TRBV4-1,TRBD1,TGCGCCAGCAGCCAAGTACCGGGACAGCCGTATGGCTACACCTTC,CASSQVPGQPYGYTF
-,TRBJ1-4,TRBV11-2,-,TGTGCCAGCAGCCCGGGAGTCCTTGGCAGAAGACTGTTTTTT,CASSPGVLGRRLFF
-,TRBJ2-3,TRBV3-1/TRBV3-2,TRBD2,TGTGCCAGCAGCCAAGATCCCGTGACTAGCGGGATCCGGGGAGATACGCAGTATTTT,CASSQDPVTSGIRGDTQYF
-,TRBJ2-7,TRBV5-1,TRBD1,TGCGCCAGCAGCTTGGATTCGCCGACAGGGTGGAACGAGCAGTACTTC,CASSLDSPTGWNEQYF
once,TRBJ2-1,TRBV5-8,TRBD2,TGTGCCAGCAGCTTGGTTCTAGCGGGGGGGCTAACCTACAATGAGCAGTTCTTC,CASSLVLAGGLTYNEQFF
-,TRBJ2-7,TRBV6-2/TRBV6-3,-,TGTGCCAGCAGTTACGTCGGTTACGAGCAGTACTTC,CASSYVGYEQYF
-,TRBJ2-1,TRBV27,TRBD2,TGTGCCAGCAGTAATGACCGCGGGAGCACCTACAATGAGCAGTTCTTC,CASSNDRGSTYNEQFF
-,TRBJ2-7,TRBV6-6,TRBD2,TGTGCCAGCTCCCGGGGGGGTAGCTCCTACGAGCAGTACTTC,CASSRGGSSYEQYF
few,TRBJ1-6,TRBV7-8,TRBD1,TGTGCCAGCAGCTTACAGGGGGCGCAAAATTCACCCCTCCACTTT,CASSLQGAQNSPLHF
-,TRBJ2-3,TRBV7-9,-,TGTGCCAGCAGCTCCGCCGGGACTGAGAAGACAGATACGCAGTATTTT,CASSSAGTEKTDTQYF
-,TRBJ2-3,TRBV7-6,TRBD2,TGTGCCAGCAGCCGGGGGGTGAGATCAGATACGCAGTATTTT,CASSRGVRSDTQYF
-,TRBJ2-1,TRBV24-1,TRBD2,TGTGCCACCAGTGATAGAACTGGGACTAGCGGGGGAGAGCAGTTCTTC,CATSDRTGTSGGEQFF
-,TRBJ1-5,TRBV10-3,-,TGTGCCATCACGGGAGATAGCAATCAGCCCCAGCATTTT,CAITGDSNQPQHF
-,TRBJ2-1,TRBV3-1/TRBV3-2,-,TGTGCCAGCAGCCAAGAAAGACCGGGCAATGAGCAGTTCTTC,CASSQERPGNEQFF
-,TRBJ2-1,TRBV27,TRBD2,TGTGCCAGCAGGGGACTAGCGGTAATTAGCTCCTACAATGAGCAGTTCTTC,CASRGLAVISSYNEQFF
-,TRBJ2-1,TRBV5-1,-,TGCGCCAGCAGCTTGGGAGCATCCTACAATGAGCAGTTCTTC,CASSLGASYNEQFF
-,TRBJ2-5,TRBV19,-,TGTGCCAGTAGTAGACGTCGGGGGGCAGGGCTGGAGACCCAGTACTTC,CASSRRRGAGLETQYF
-,TRBJ1-4,TRBV5-1,-,TGCGCCAGCAGCTTGGACGGTCATCGAGATGAAAAACTGTTTTTT,CASSLDGHRDEKLFF
-,TRBJ2-7,TRBV19,TRBD2,TGTGCCAGTAGTATAAGGAGGCGGGGGAAACACGAGCAGTACTTC,CASSIRRRGKHEQYF
-,TRBJ2-1,TRBV4-1,-,TGCGCCAGCAGCCAGAAGAGGGACTCTGGGTTTATCAATTGGCAGTTCTTC,CASSQKRDSGFINWQFF
-,TRBJ2-2,TRBV28,-,TGTGCCAGCACTCCTAGCTCTAGGAGCGGGGAGCTGTTTTTT,CASTPSSRSGELFF
-,TRBJ2-1,TRBV7-3,TRBD1,TGTGCCAGCAGCCCCGGGACAGAGATCAATGAGCAGTTCTTC,CASSPGTEINEQFF
-,TRBJ2-7,TRBV7-3,-,TGTGCCAGCAGCTTAGGGCCCGGGGGCGAGCAGTACTTC,CASSLGPGGEQYF
-,TRBJ2-3,TRBV7-3,TRBD1,TGTGCCAGCAGCTCCTCCACAGGGGTGGGTTATACGCAGTATTTT,CASSSSTGVGYTQYF
-,TRBJ2-7,TRBV27,TRBD2,TGTGCCTGTTCGGGAGGGTCGGCGCAGTACTTC,CACSGGSAQYF